One TCR beta chain is described in this entry. Its antigen remains unidentified. The sample belongs to a study of graft-versus-host responses after intestinal transplantation. Turning to the study itself: Recipients underwent multivisceral, liver-intestinal, or isolated intestinal transplants. Study-level points and caveats: After transplant, early declines in HvG clones were associated with peak levels of circulating GvH clones. The authors found GvH clones in recipient marrow, some appearing first in ileum or blood.

Germline V gives CDR1 SGHTA, CDR2 FQGNSA. V lost 3 bases to trimming and J lost 2 bases, with 7 bases between them. The CDR3 sequence is 13 residues long. Sequencing was performed with immunoSEQ multiplex PCR; in TCRdb, only in-frame clones are kept and a portion is missing. The sample holds more than 90,000 clones, approximately 94% seen once. This TCR came from a human donor who was the organ donor for an intestinal transplant. Here the sequenced sample was unstimulated CD4+ T cells sorted from spleen or lymph node cells, taken before transplant. The chain employs TRBV7-2 and TRBJ1-1; D is uncertain. CDR3 region: CASSFGANTEAFF. The CDR3 DNA follows: TGTGCCAGCAGCTTCGGAGCCAACACTGAAGCTTTCTTT.